This T cell receptor (beta chain) was recorded in a study of regulatory T cells in long-lasting Graves disease. Study background: Graves' patients, newly diagnosed, had taken antithyroid drugs under 3 months.

Through Arm-PCR of CDR3 regions and iRepertoire HTBI primers, TCR beta libraries were built. MiXCR was run by TCRdb on the multiplex PCR reads, yielding one entry per CDR3 protein. Found here are under 300,000 distinct CDR3 sequences, 20% to 25% of them singletons; the top ten hold approximately 13%. Per germline, CDR1 GTSNPN and CDR2 SVGIG (reference sequence). V gave up 5 bases and J gave up 4 bases; unmatched junction bases: 4. The CDR3 is made up of 13 amino acids. The study's findings and limits: Among the persistent patients, 2,500 to 3,000 public clonotypes were shared, more than the 850 to 1,000 shared among new patients.

Sample time point: newly diagnosed GD, antithyroid drugs for less than 3 months. The authors made the TCR library using RNA they extracted from PBMCs. This clonotype came up many times. What it recognizes is unknown. The TCR comes from a female donor with Graves disease. Sequencing used peripheral blood mononuclear cells (PBMCs), obtained at new diagnosis, from a patient treated with antithyroid drugs. This chain uses TRBV30 with TRBJ2-1, with TRBD2 matching 8 bases. CDR3 sequence reads: CAWRTSSYNEQFF. CDR3 nucleotide sequence: TGTGCCTGGCGGACTAGCAGTTACAATGAGCAGTTCTTC.